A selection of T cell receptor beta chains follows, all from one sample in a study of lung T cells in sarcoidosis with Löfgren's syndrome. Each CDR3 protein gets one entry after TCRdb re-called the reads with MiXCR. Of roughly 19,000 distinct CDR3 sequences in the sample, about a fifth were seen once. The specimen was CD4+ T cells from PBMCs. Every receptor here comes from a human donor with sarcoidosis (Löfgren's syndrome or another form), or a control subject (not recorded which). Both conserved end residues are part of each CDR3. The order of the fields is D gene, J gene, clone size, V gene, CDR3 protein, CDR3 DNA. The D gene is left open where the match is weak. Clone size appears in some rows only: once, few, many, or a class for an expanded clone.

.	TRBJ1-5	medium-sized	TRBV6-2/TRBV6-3	CASSYSRGSRQPQHF	TGTGCCAGCAGTTACTCGAGGGGTTCCAGACAGCCCCAGCATTTT
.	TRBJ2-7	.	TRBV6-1	CASSEASQASYEQYF	TGTGCCAGCAGTGAAGCGAGCCAGGCATCCTACGAGCAGTACTTC
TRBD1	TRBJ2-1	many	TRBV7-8	CASSLSDRVVGNEQFF	TGTGCCAGCAGCTTATCGGACAGGGTTGTCGGCAATGAGCAGTTCTTC
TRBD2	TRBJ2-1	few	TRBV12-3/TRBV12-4	CASRKFLAGSDNEQFF	TGTGCCAGCAGAAAATTTTTAGCGGGGTCCGACAATGAGCAGTTCTTC
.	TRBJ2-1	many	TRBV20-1	CSARKGGRGGNEQFF	TGCAGTGCTAGAAAGGGCGGCCGGGGTGGCAATGAGCAGTTCTTC
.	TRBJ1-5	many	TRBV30	CAWSVDLNQPQHF	TGTGCCTGGAGTGTGGACCTAAATCAGCCCCAGCATTTT
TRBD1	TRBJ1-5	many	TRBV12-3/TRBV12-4	CASSRDRSNQPQHF	TGTGCCAGCAGCCGGGACAGAAGCAATCAGCCCCAGCATTTT
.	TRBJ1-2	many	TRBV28	CASSTGRSYGYTF	TGTGCCAGCAGCACAGGGAGGTCCTATGGCTACACCTTC
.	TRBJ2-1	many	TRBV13	CASSFYSDYNEQFF	TGTGCCAGCAGCTTCTACTCCGACTACAATGAGCAGTTCTTC
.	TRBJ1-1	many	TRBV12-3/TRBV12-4	CASSSFRAGLNTEAFF	TGTGCCAGCAGTTCGTTCCGGGCGGGACTGAACACTGAAGCTTTCTTT
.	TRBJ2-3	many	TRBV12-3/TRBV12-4	CASTERRGGADTQYF	TGTGCCAGCACTGAGCGAAGGGGGGGCGCCGATACGCAGTATTTT
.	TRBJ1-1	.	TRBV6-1	CATQNEFMNTEAFF	TGTGCCACCCAAAACGAGTTCATGAACACTGAAGCTTTCTTT
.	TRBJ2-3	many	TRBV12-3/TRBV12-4	CASNLDRLNTDTQYF	TGTGCCAGCAACCTAGACAGGCTAAACACAGATACGCAGTATTTT
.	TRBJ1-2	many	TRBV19	CASSISPQYGYTF	TGTGCCAGTAGTATAAGTCCCCAGTATGGCTACACCTTC
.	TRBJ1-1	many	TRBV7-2	CASSLIGEGTEAFF	TGTGCCAGCAGCTTAATAGGGGAGGGCACTGAAGCTTTCTTT
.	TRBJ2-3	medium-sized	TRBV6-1	CASSPVTVGWDTQYF	TGTGCCAGCAGCCCGGTCACCGTCGGGTGGGATACGCAGTATTTT
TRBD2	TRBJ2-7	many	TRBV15	CATSRDLAASGGGSYEQYF	TGTGCCACCAGCAGAGATCTGGCGGCTAGCGGGGGGGGTTCCTACGAGCAGTACTTC
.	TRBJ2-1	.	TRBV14	CASSQLHSALSYNEQFF	TGTGCCAGCAGCCAATTGCACAGCGCCCTCTCCTACAATGAGCAGTTCTTC
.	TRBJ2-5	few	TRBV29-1	CSVITGVETQYF	TGCAGCGTTATCACGGGGGTAGAGACCCAGTACTTC
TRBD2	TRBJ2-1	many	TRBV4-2	CASKTSGSSNEQFF	TGTGCCAGTAAGACTAGCGGGAGTAGTAATGAGCAGTTCTTC
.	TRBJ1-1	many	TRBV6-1	CASSYQGNTEAFF	TGTGCCAGCAGTTATCAGGGGAACACTGAAGCTTTCTTT